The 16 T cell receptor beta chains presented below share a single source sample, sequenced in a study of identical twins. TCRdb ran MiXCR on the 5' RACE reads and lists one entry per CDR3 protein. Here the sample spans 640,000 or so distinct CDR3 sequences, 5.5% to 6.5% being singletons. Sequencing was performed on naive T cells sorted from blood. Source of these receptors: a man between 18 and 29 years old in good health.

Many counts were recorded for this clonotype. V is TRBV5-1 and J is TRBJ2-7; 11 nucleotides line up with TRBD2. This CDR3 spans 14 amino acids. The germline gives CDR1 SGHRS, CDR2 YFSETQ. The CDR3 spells CASSPGTSGYEQYV. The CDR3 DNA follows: TGTGCCAGCAGTCCTGGGACTAGCGGATACGAGCAGTACGTC.

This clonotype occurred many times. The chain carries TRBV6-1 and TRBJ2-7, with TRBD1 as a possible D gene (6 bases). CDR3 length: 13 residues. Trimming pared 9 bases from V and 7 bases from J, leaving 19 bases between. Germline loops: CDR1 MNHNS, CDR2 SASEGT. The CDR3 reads CASSGTPFGEQYV. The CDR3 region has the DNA TGTGCCAGTTCCGGGACACCTTTCGGAGAGCAGTACGTC.

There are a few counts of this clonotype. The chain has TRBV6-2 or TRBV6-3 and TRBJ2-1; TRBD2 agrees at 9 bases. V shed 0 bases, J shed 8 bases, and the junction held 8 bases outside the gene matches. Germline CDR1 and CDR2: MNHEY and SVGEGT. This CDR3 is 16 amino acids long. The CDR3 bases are TGTGCCAGCAGTTACTCGAGCGGGGGGCCCCGCGATGAGCAGTTCTTC. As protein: CASSYSSGGPRDEQFF.

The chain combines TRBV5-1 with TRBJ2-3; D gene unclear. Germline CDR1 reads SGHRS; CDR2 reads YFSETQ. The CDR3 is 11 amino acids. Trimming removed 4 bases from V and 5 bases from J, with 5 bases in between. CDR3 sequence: CASSMGDTQYF. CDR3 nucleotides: TGCGCCAGCAGCATGGGAGATACGCAGTATTTT.

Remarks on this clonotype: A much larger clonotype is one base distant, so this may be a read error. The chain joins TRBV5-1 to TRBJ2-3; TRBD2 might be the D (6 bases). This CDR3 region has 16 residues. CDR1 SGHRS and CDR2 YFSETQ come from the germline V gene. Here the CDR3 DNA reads TGCGCCAGCAGCTTGGATCTTACTACTAGCACAGATGCGCAGTATTTT. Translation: CASSLDLTTSTDAQYF. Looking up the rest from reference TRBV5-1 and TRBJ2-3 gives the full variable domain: KAGVTQTPRYLIKTRGQQVTLSCSPISGHRSVSWYQQTPGQGLQFLFEYFSETQRNKGNFPGRFSGRQFSNSRSEMNVSTLELGDSALYLCASSLDLTTSTDAQYFGPGTRLTVL.

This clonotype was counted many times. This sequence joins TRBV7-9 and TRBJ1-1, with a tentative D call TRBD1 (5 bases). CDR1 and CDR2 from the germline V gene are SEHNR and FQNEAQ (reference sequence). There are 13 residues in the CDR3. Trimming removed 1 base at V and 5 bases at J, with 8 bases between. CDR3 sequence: CASSLGAGTEAFF. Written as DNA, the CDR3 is TGTGCCAGCAGCTTAGGGGCAGGGACTGAAGCTTTCTTT.

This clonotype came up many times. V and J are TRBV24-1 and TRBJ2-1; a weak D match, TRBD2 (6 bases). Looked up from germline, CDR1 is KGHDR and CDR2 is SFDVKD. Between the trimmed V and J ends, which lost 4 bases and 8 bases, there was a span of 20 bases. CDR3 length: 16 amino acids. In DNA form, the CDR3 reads TGTGCCACCAGTGACCCTGCTGCGGGACCCCCCCATGAGCAGTTCTTC. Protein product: CATSDPAAGPPHEQFF.

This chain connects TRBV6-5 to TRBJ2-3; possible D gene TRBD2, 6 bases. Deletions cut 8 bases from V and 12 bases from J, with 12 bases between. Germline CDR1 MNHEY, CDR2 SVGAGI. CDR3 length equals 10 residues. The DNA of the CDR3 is TGTGCCAGCGGAAAAACTAGCCAGTATTTT. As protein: CASGKTSQYF.

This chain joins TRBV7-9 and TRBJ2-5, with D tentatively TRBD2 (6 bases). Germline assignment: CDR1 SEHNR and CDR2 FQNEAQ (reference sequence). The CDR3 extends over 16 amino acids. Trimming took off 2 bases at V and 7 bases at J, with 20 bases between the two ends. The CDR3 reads CASSLPPTRSYGTQYF. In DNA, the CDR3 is TGTGCCAGCAGCTTACCCCCGACTAGATCATATGGGACCCAGTACTTC.

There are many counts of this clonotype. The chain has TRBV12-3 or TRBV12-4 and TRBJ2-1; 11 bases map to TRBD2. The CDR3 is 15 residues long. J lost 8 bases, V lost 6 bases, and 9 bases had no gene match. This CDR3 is CASSLSGRGWDEQFF. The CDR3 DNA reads TGTGCCAGCAGCCTTAGCGGGAGGGGTTGGGATGAGCAGTTCTTC.

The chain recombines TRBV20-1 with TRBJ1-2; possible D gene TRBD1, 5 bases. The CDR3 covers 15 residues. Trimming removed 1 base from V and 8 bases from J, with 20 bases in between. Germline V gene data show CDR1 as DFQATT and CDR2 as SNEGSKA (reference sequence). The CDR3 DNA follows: TGCAGTGCTAGAGGGGAAGGGGAAGTTCACTCGGGCTACACCTTC. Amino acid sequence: CSARGEGEVHSGYTF.

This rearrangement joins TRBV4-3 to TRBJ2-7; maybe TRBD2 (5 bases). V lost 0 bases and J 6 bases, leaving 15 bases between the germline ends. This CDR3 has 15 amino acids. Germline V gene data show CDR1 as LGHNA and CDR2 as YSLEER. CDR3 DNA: TGCGCCAGCAGCCAAGAGGGGAGACGGGGTTCCGAGCAGTACTTC. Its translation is CASSQEGRRGSEQYF.

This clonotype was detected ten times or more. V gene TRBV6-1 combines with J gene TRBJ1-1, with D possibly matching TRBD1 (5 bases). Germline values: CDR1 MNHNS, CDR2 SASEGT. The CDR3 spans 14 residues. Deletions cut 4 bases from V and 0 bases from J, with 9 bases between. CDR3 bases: TGTGCCAGCAGTGCCGGGACCATGAACACTGAAGCTTTCTTT. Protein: CASSAGTMNTEAFF.

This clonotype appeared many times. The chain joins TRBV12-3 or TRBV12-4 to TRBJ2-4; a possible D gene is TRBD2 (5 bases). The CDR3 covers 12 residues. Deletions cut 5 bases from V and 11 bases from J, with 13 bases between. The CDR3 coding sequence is TGTGCCAGCAGTGCCCTGGGAGTTTTTCAGTACTTC. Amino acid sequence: CASSALGVFQYF.

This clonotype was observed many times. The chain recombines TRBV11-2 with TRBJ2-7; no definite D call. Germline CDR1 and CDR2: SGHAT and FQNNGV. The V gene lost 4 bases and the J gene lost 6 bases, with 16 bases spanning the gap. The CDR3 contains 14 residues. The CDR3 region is CASSSLGPGSEQYV. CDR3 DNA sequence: TGTGCCAGCAGCTCGCTCGGGCCGGGCTCCGAGCAGTACGTC.

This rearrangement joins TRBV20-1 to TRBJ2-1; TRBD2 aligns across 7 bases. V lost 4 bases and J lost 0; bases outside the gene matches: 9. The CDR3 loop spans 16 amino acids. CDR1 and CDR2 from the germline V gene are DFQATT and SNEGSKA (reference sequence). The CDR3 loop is CSATGRGGSSYNEQFF. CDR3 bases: TGCAGTGCTACCGGACGCGGGGGTAGCTCCTACAATGAGCAGTTCTTC.